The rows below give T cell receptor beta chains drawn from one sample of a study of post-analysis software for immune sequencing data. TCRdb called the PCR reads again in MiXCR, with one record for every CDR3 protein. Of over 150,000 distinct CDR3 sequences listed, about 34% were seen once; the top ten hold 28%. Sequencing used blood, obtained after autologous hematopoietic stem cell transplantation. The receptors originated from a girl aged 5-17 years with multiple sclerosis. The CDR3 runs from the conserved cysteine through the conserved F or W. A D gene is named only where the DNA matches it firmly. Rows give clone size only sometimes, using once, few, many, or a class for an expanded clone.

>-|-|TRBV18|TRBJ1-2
TGTGCCAGCTCACGGGAGGGGCCCTATGGCTGCACCTTC
CASSREGPYGCTF
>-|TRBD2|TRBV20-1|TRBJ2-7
TGCAGTGCCGCCTGCCGGGAGGGACGCGGCTCCTACGAGCAGTACTTC
CSAACREGRGSYEQYF
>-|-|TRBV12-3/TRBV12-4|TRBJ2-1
TGTGCCAGCAGTCCCTACTCTTTCAGCTCCTACAATGAGCAGTTCTTC
CASSPYSFSSYNEQFF
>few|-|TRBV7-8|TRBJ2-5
TGTGCCAGCAGCTTAGCGACCCAAGAGACCCAGTACTTC
CASSLATQETQYF
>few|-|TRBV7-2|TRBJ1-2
TGTGCCAGCAGCTTCAACGGGGAGGTCTATGGCTACACCTTC
CASSFNGEVYGYTF
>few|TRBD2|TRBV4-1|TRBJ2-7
TGCGCCAGCAGCCAAGATCCCTGGACTAGCGGGGAGGGCTACGAGCAGTACTTC
CASSQDPWTSGEGYEQYF
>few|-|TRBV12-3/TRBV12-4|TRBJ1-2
TGTGCCAGCAGTCCCGACACAGACATAGATGGCTACACCTTC
CASSPDTDIDGYTF
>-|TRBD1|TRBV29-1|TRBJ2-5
TGCAGCACCTTCCGGACAGGCAGGGGAGAGACCCAGTACTTC
CSTFRTGRGETQYF
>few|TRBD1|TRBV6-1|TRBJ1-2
TGTGCCGGTTCGGGACAGGGGGCTAACTATGGCTACACCTTC
CAGSGQGANYGYTF
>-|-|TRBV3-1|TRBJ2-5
TGTGCCAGCAAAACCTCGCAGGGGACAGAGACCCAGTACTTC
CASKTSQGTETQYF
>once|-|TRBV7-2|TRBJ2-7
TGTGCCAGCAGCTTCACTCTTCTGGGGGACTCCTACGAGCAGTACTTC
CASSFTLLGDSYEQYF
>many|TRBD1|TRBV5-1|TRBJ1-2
TGCGCCAGCCAGGGGGCGAACTATGGCTACACCTTC
CASQGANYGYTF
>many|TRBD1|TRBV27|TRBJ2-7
TGTGCCAGCAGTCCCGGGACAGGGGGTTACGAGCAGTACTTC
CASSPGTGGYEQYF
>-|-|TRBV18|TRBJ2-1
TGTGCCAGCTCACCACTCGAGGGAAATGAGCAGTTCTTC
CASSPLEGNEQFF
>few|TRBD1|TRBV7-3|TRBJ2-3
TGTGCCAGCAGCCAGGGACAGGCCTCAGATACGCAGTATTTT
CASSQGQASDTQYF
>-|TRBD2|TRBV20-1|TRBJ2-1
TGCAGTGCTAGAGCCAGCGGGGTGGGCAATGAGCAGTTCTTC
CSARASGVGNEQFF
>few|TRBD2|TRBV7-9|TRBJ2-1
TGTGCCAGCAGCTTAGGTCTAGCGGGTAACAATGAGCAGTTCTTC
CASSLGLAGNNEQFF
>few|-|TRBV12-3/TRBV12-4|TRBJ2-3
TGTGCCAGCAGTTTGAGGGCAGATACGCAATATTTT
CASSLRADTQYF
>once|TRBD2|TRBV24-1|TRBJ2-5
TGTGCCACCAGTGGCTTCGGGCTAGCGGGAAGGAATGAGCAGTACTTC
CATSGFGLAGRNEQYF
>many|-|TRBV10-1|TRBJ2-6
TGTGCCAGCAGCCCAAACCGAGGGGGCTCTGGGGCCAACGTCCTGACTTTC
CASSPNRGGSGANVLTF
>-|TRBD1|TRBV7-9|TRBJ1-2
TGTGCCAGCAGCTATCGCAGGGGGCAGGGCTACACCTTC
CASSYRRGQGYTF
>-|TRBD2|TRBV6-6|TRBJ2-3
TGTGCCAGCAGTAGACAGACTAGCGGCACAGATACGCAGTATTTT
CASSRQTSGTDTQYF
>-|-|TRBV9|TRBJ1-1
TGTGCCAGCAGCGTATTGGGGGGAATAGCTTTCTTT
CASSVLGGIAFF
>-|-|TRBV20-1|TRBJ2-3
TGCAGTGCCATTAGCGGCGACACAGATACGCAGTATTTT
CSAISGDTDTQYF
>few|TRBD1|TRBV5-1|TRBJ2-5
TGCGCCAGCAGCTTCCGGGACAGGGGGCAGGGGACCCAGTACTTC
CASSFRDRGQGTQYF
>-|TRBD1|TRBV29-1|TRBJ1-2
TGCAGCGTTGGCGGGACAGGGGACTATGGCTACACCTTC
CSVGGTGDYGYTF
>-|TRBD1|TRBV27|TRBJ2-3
TGTGCCAGCAGCTCCAGGGGGACAACAGATACGCAGTATTTT
CASSSRGTTDTQYF
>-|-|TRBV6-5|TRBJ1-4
TGTGCCAGCAGTTCCACAGGGCGCAGAGGGGAAAAACTGTTTTTT
CASSSTGRRGEKLFF
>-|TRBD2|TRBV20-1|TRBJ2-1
TGCAGTGCTAGAGGGCGGGGACTAGGTGACAAATATGAGCAGTTCTTC
CSARGRGLGDKYEQFF
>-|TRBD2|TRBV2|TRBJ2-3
TGTGCCAGCATGGGGACTAGCGGGGACACAGATACGCAGTATTTT
CASMGTSGDTDTQYF
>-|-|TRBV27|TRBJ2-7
TGTGCCAGCAGTTTGGGGGCGACTCCTTTCTACGAGCAGTACTTC
CASSLGATPFYEQYF
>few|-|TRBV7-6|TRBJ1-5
TGTGCCAGCAGCTTAGGGCATCAGCCCCAGCATTTT
CASSLGHQPQHF
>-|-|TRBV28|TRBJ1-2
TGTGCCACCCGGTCGGGTGGCTACACCTTC
CATRSGGYTF
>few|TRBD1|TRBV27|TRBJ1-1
TGTGCCAGCAGTCGACAGGGATCGAACACTGAAGCTTTCTTT
CASSRQGSNTEAFF
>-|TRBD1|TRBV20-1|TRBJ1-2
TGCAGTGCTACAGCGGGACAGGGGGATCCTTATGGCTACACCTTC
CSATAGQGDPYGYTF
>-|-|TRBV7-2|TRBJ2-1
TGTGCCAGCAGCCCTCGGGCGATCGGAGACTACAATGAGCAGTTCTTC
CASSPRAIGDYNEQFF
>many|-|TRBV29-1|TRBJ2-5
TGCAGCGTTGAACCCGGGTTTTGGGAGACCCAGTACTTC
CSVEPGFWETQYF
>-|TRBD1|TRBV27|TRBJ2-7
TGTGCCAGCAGTTTAGGGGTAGGGGGCTTCATTTACGAGCAGTACTTC
CASSLGVGGFIYEQYF
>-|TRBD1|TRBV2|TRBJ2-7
TGTGCCAGCACCCCCGGGACAGGCCACCACGAGCAGTACTTC
CASTPGTGHHEQYF
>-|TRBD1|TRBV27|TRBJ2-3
TGTGCCAGCAGTTTGACCGGGACAGCCAGCACAGATACGCAGTATTTT
CASSLTGTASTDTQYF
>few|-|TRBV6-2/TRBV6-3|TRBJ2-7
TGTGCCAGCAGTTTGAACAGGGTCACCGAGCAGTACTTC
CASSLNRVTEQYF
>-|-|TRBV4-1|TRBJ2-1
TGCGCCAGCAGCCAAGATCCAGAGACGGGGGTCGAATACAATGAGCAGTTCTTC
CASSQDPETGVEYNEQFF
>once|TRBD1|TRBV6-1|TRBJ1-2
TGTGCCAGCAGTGAAAGTCCTTCAGGGGGCTTATGGTATGGCTACACCTTC
CASSESPSGGLWYGYTF
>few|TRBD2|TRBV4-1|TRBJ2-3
TGCGCCAGCAGCCGGGGGACTAGCGGCACAGATACGCAGTATTTT
CASSRGTSGTDTQYF
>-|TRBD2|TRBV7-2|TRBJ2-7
TGTGCCAGCACCACCCTAGCGGGAGTCTACGAGCAGTACTTC
CASTTLAGVYEQYF
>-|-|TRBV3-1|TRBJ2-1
TGTGCCAGCAGCCAAAGTAGGGGAGAGGTGAATGGGCAGTTCTTC
CASSQSRGEVNGQFF
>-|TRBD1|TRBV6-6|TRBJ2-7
TGTGCCAGCAGTTGGGCCCGGGACAGGCATGGCGAGCAGTACTTC
CASSWARDRHGEQYF
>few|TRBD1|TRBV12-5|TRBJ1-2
TGTGCTAGTGGTTTGGTCCCAGGGGGGAATGGCTACACCTTC
CASGLVPGGNGYTF
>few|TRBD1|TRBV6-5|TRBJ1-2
TGTGCCAGCAGGCGGACAGGGGGCGAAGGCTACACCTTC
CASRRTGGEGYTF
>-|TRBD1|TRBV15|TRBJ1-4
TGTGCCACCAGCAGAGCAGGGACAGCCAGGGAAAAACTGTTTTTT
CATSRAGTAREKLFF